This T cell receptor beta chain was recorded in a study of TIL therapy for anti-PD-1-resistant metastatic lung cancer. Whole-study context: Median tumor mutation burden was under 1.6 mutations per megabase.

The CDR3 length is 13 residues. Germline lookup yields CDR1 LGHDT and CDR2 YNNKEL (reference sequence). V lost 0 bases to trimming and J lost 6 bases, with 8 bases between them. The immunoSEQ assay was v3. The data were produced by immunoSEQ multiplex PCR, yet TCRdb's version contains in-frame clones alone and is incomplete. The sample shows about 60,000 clones, over 75% of them seen only once. Time point meaning: pre-treatment sample, taken before nivolumab and TIL therapy. The clonotype originates from a person aged 25-80 years with non-small cell lung cancer. The sample consisted of blood, taken at baseline. This rearrangement joins TRBV3-1 (or the pseudogene TRBV3-2) to TRBJ1-2; tentatively, D is TRBD1 (5 bases). The CDR3 sequence: CASSQEPGNGYTF. CDR3 in DNA: TGTGCCAGCAGCCAAGAACCAGGGAATGGCTACACCTTC.